A selection of T cell receptor beta chains follows, all from one sample in a study of blood T cell repertoires in COVID-19. Using immunoSEQ multiplex PCR, the repertoire was profiled, and TCRdb retains in-frame clones only, with some absent. The data show about 200,000 clones, 80% to 95% seen once. The specimen sequenced was peripheral blood. These receptors were obtained from a man aged 50-60 years with acute or convalescent COVID-19. Both conserved end residues are part of each CDR3. Fields, in order: V gene, J gene, CDR3 protein.

TRBV7-8,TRBJ2-7,CASSPTSGRALEQYF
TRBV5-6,TRBJ2-5,CASSPRWLEVETQYF
TRBV7-8,TRBJ1-4,CASSTRGTGLFLLDEKLFF
TRBV28,TRBJ1-5,CASSPGQGRGSNQPQHF
TRBV18,TRBJ1-2,CASSPGQGKSYGYTF
TRBV10-3,TRBJ2-1,CAISRADSYNEQFF
TRBV7-3,TRBJ1-5,CASSLGINQPQHF
TRBV28,TRBJ1-2,CASSVPGQGFGYTF
TRBV7-8,TRBJ1-1,CASGTGAFRQAFF
TRBV30,TRBJ2-7,CAWSVRGYLSYEQYF
TRBV5-1,TRBJ2-2,CASSSSTGGFFGELFF
TRBV18,TRBJ1-5,CASSPGEGSDNQPQHF
TRBV7-2,TRBJ2-7,CASSLVHPSYEQYF
TRBV19,TRBJ1-6,CATTAGVYNSPLHF
TRBV28,TRBJ1-1,CASSRAPLGRAEAFF
TRBV7-9,TRBJ2-1,CAILILGQWDNEQFF
TRBV19,TRBJ1-4,CASEDRANEKLFF
TRBV7-3,TRBJ2-5,CASKRTSGDYETQYF
TRBV29-1,TRBJ2-6,CSVEIRGGGEGGSGANVLTF
TRBV21-1,TRBJ2-3,CASSKDVSASGTDTQYF
TRBV28,TRBJ1-1,CASSLSTDPAFF
TRBV4-1,TRBJ2-3,CASSQDPSSGLTDTQYF
TRBV19,TRBJ1-5,CASKLGTPWGNQPQHF
TRBV30,TRBJ1-1,CAWSRTANTEAFF
TRBV7-9,TRBJ1-5,CASSLDRGGPQHF
TRBV15,TRBJ2-7,CATSRGGSSYEQYF
TRBV7-2,TRBJ1-2,CASSYSTGQEIYTF
TRBV27,TRBJ2-7,CASSFPEVQGGYEQYF
TRBV19,TRBJ2-5,CASSMRTGGSETQYF
TRBV6-5,TRBJ2-1,CASSFSSYNEQFF
TRBV30,TRBJ1-2,CAWSPPGLPSKAYGYTF
TRBV25-1,TRBJ2-3,CASTNTDTQYF
TRBV7-2,TRBJ1-2,CASSPTGTPYGYTF
TRBV9,TRBJ1-2,CASSVERGGGGYTF
TRBV27,TRBJ2-7,CASSATGNYEQYF
TRBV2,TRBJ2-2,CASSRRVNTGELFF